This T cell receptor (beta chain) is drawn from a study of blood T cell repertoires in COVID-19. Across the whole study: Both acute and convalescent COVID-19 samples were obtained from the United States, Italy and Spain. T cells, B-cell-depleted T cells, or PBMCs supplied cDNA or gDNA.

Germline-derived CDR1 and CDR2 are SEHNR and FQNEAQ (reference sequence). This CDR3 comprises 12 residues. Original processing notes: Estimates of nucleated cell counts were drawn from the amplification of reference gene primers. Profiled with immunoSEQ multiplex PCR; TCRdb holds only in-frame clones, not every one. V, J and clone size are those of that table, while D and trimming were read from the DNA. In the table there are around 80,000 clones, about nine tenths of which are singletons. The TCR comes from a human donor in a cohort sampled during active COVID-19. Input material: peripheral blood. This chain connects TRBV7-9 to TRBJ1-1; maybe TRBD1 (6 bases). The CDR3 loop is CGGGRPNTEAFF. In nucleotides, the CDR3 is TGTGGCGGGGGGCGTCCAAACACTGAAGCTTTCTTT.